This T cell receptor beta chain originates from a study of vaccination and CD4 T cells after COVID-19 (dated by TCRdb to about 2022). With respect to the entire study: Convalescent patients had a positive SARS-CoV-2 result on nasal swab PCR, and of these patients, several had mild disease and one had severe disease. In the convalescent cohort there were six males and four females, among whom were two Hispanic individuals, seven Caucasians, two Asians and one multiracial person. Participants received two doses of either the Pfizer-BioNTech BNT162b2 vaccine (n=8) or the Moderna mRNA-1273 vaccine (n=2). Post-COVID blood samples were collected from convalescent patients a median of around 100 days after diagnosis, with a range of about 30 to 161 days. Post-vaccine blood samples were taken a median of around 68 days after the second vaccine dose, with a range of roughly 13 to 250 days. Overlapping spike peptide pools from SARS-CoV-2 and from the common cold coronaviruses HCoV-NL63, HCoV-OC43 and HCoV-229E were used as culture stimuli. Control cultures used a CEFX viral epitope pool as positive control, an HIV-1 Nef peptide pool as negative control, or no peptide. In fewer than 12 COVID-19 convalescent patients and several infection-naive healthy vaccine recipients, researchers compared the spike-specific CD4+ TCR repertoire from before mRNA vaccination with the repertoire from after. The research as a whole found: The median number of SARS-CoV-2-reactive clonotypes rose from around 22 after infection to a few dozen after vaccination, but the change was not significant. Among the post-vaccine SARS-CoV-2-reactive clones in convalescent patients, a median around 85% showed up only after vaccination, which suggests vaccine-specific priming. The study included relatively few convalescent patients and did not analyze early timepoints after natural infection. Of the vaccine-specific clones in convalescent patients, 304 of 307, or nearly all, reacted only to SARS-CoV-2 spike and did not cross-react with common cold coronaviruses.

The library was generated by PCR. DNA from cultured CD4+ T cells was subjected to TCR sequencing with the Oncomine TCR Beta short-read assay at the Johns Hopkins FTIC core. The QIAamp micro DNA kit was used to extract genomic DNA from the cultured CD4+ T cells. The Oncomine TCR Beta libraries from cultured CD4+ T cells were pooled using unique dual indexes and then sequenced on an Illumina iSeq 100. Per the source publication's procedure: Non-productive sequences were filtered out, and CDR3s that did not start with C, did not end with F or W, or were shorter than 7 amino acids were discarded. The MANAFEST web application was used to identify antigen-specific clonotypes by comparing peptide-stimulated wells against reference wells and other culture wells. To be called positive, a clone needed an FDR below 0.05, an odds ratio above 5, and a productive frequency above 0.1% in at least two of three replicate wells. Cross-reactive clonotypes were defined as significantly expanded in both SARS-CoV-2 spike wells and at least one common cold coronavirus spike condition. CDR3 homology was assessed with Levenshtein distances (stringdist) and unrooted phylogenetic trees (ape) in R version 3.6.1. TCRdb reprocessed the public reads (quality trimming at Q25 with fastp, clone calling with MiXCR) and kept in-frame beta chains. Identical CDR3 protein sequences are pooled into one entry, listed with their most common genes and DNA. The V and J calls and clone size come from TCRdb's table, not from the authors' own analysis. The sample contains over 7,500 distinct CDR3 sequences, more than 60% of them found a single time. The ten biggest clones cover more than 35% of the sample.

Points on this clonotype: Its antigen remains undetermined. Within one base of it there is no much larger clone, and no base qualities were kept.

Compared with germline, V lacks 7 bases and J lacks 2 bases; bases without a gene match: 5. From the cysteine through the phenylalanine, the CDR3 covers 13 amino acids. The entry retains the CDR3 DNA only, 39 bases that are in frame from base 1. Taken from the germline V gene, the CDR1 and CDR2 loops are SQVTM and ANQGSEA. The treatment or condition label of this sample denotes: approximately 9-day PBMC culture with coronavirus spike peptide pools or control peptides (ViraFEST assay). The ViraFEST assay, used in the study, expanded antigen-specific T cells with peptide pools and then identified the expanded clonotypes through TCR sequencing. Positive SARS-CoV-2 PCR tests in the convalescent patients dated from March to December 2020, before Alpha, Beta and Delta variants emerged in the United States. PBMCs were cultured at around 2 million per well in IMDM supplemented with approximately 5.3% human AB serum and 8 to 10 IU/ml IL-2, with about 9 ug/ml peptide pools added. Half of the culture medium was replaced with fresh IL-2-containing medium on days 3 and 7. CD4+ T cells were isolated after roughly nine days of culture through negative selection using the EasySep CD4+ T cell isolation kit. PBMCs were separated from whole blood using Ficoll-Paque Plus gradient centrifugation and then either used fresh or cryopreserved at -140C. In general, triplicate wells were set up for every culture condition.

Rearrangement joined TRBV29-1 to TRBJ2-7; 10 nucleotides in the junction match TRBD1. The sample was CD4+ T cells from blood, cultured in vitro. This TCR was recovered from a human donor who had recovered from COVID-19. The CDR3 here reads CSGAGQGAYEQYF. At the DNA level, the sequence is TGCAGCGGCGCCGGACAGGGGGCCTACGAGCAGTACTTC.